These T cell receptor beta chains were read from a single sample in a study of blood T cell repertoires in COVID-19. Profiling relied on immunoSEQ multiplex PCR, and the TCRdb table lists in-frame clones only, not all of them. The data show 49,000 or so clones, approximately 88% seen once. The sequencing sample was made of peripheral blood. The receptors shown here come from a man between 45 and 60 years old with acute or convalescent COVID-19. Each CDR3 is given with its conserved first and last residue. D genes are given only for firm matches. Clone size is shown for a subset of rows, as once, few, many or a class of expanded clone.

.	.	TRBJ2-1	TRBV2	CASSEFSARFF	TGTGCCAGCAGTGAATTTAGCGCTAGGTTCTTC
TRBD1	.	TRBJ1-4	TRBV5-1	CASSLTGDPTNEKLFF	TGCGCCAGCAGCTTAACAGGGGATCCAACTAATGAAAAACTGTTTTTT
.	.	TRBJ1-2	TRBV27	CASSLWCRCGYTF	TGTGCCAGCAGTTTATGGTGTCGGTGTGGCTACACCTTC
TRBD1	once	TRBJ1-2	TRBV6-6	CASRPGQGGGYTF	TGTGCCAGCAGACCGGGACAGGGTGGAGGCTACACCTTC
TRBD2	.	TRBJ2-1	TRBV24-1	CATSYSGLAGNNEQFF	TGTGCCACCAGCTACTCGGGACTAGCGGGTAATAATGAGCAGTTCTTC
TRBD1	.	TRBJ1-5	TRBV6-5	CASSYMGQGDQPQHF	TGTGCCAGCAGTTACATGGGACAGGGGGATCAGCCCCAGCATTTT
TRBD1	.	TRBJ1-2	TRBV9	CASSVATTGSGYTF	TGTGCCAGCAGCGTAGCTACGACAGGGAGCGGCTACACCTTC
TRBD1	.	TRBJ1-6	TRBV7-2	CASSLNRQGASPLHF	TGTGCCAGCAGCCTAAACCGGCAGGGGGCTTCACCCCTCCACTTT
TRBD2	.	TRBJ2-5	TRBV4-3	CASSQSGGEETQYF	TGCGCCAGCAGCCAAAGTGGGGGGGAAGAGACCCAGTACTTC
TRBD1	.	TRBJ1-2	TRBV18	CASSPPDRGDGYTF	TGTGCCAGCTCACCACCAGACAGGGGGGATGGCTACACCTTC
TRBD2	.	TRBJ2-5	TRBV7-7	CASSLNGLAGETQYF	TGTGCCAGCAGCTTAAATGGACTAGCGGGGGAGACCCAGTACTTC
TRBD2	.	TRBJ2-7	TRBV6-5	CASSPSGSQSYEQYF	TGTGCCAGCAGTCCTAGCGGGAGTCAGTCCTACGAGCAGTACTTC
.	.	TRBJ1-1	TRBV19	CASSQFTEAFF	TGTGCCAGTAGTCAGTTCACTGAAGCTTTCTTT
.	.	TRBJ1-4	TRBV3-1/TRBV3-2	CASSQVEGIPFGSNEKLFF	TGTGCCAGCAGCCAAGTGGAGGGAATACCATTTGGCTCTAATGAAAAACTGTTTTTT
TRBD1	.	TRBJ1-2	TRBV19	CASSINPVGTGVSGYTF	TGTGCCAGTAGTATAAACCCCGTCGGGACAGGCGTTAGTGGCTACACCTTC
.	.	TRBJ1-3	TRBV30	CAWSEKGGQSIYF	TGTGCCTGGAGCGAAAAGGGAGGGCAGTCCATATATTTT
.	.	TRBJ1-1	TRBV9	CASSVEQNTEAFF	TGTGCCAGCAGCGTAGAACAGAACACTGAAGCTTTCTTT
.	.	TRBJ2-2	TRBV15	CATSRDYTGELFF	TGTGCCACCAGCAGAGACTACACCGGGGAGCTGTTTTTT
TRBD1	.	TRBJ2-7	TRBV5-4	CASSLGGTGGEQYF	TGTGCCAGCAGCTTAGGGGGTACAGGGGGCGAGCAGTACTTC
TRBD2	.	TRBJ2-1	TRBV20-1	CSASLSAGGGNEQFF	TGCAGTGCTAGTTTGTCAGCGGGAGGAGGGAATGAGCAGTTCTTC
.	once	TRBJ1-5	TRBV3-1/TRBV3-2	CASSQDTSQPQHF	TGTGCCAGCAGCCAAGATACGAGTCAGCCCCAGCATTTT
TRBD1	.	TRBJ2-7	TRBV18	CASSPSRDRPYEQYF	TGTGCCAGCTCACCATCTAGGGACAGACCCTACGAGCAGTACTTC
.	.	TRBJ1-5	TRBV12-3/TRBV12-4	CASSPGHNQPQHF	TGTGCCAGCAGTCCCGGACACAATCAGCCCCAGCATTTT
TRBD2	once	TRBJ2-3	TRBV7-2	CASSLFLAGEGADTQYF	TGTGCCAGCAGCCTATTTCTAGCGGGGGAGGGAGCAGATACGCAGTATTTT
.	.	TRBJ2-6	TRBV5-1	CASSLHRASGANVLTF	TGCGCCAGCAGCCTCCACAGGGCCTCTGGGGCCAACGTCCTGACTTTC
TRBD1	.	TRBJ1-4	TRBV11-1	CASARGQGGEKLFF	TGTGCCAGCGCGCGGGGACAGGGAGGTGAAAAACTGTTTTTT
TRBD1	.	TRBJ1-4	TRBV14	CASSRTGFWEKLFF	TGTGCCAGCAGCCGGACAGGGTTTTGGGAAAAACTGTTTTTT
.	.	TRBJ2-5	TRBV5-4	CASSFTGGETQYF	TGTGCCAGCAGCTTTACGGGTGGAGAGACCCAGTACTTC
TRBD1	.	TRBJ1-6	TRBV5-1	CASSLEDRDNSPLHF	TGCGCCAGCAGCTTGGAGGACAGGGATAATTCACCCCTCCACTTT
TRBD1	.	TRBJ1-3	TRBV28	CASRADRAGNTIYF	TGTGCCAGCAGAGCGGACAGGGCTGGAAACACCATATATTTT
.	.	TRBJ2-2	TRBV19	CASSRDLSGLEAGELFF	TGTGCCAGTAGTAGGGATCTGAGCGGGTTAGAGGCCGGGGAGCTGTTTTTT
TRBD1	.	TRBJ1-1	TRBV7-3	CASSRDSLNTEAFF	TGTGCCAGCAGCCGGGACAGCTTGAACACTGAAGCTTTCTTT
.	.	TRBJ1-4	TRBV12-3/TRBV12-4	CASSGDGVMELFF	TGTGCCAGCAGTGGAGATGGCGTGATGGAACTGTTTTTT
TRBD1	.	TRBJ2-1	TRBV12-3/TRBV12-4	CASSGQGKFF	TGTGCCAGCAGCGGACAGGGGAAGTTCTTC
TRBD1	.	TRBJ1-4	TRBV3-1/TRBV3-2	CASSIGGFSEKLFF	TGTGCCAGCAGCATAGGGGGCTTTAGTGAAAAACTGTTTTTT
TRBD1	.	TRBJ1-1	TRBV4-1	CASSQDWDRPNTEAFF	TGCGCCAGCAGCCAAGATTGGGACAGGCCGAACACTGAAGCTTTCTTT
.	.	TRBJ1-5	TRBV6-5	CASSYSLRQPQHF	TGTGCCAGCAGTTACTCCCTACGGCAGCCCCAGCATTTT
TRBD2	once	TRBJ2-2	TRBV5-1	CASSLFGELAGATGELFF	TGCGCCAGCAGCTTGTTCGGGGAACTAGCGGGAGCCACCGGGGAGCTGTTTTTT
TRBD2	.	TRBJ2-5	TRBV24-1	CATSGGGVGETQYF	TGTGCCACCAGCGGTGGGGGGGTTGGAGAGACCCAGTACTTC
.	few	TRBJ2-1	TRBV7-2	CASSSTLGGSYNEQFF	TGTGCCAGCAGTTCGACACTAGGAGGCTCCTACAATGAGCAGTTCTTC
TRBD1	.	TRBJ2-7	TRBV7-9	CASSLGQWSYEQYF	TGTGCCAGCAGCTTGGGACAGTGGTCCTACGAGCAGTACTTC
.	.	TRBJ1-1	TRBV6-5	CASSRPGSFNTEAFF	TGTGCCAGCAGCAGACCTGGGAGTTTTAACACTGAAGCTTTCTTT
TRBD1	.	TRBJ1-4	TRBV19	CACSTRDREEKLFF	TGTGCCTGTAGTACCCGGGACAGGGAGGAAAAACTGTTTTTT
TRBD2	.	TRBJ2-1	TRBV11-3	CASSTRTSLGDNEQFF	TGTGCCAGCAGCACCCGGACTAGCTTGGGGGACAATGAGCAGTTCTTC
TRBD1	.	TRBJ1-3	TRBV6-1	CASSEQRTGSSGNTIYF	TGTGCCAGCAGTGAACAACGGACAGGGAGCTCTGGAAACACCATATATTTT
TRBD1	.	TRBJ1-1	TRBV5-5	CASSQITGGAVATEAFF	TGTGCCAGCAGTCAGATTACAGGGGGAGCGGTGGCCACTGAAGCTTTCTTT
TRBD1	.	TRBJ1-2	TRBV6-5	CASSSGTGGIYGYTF	TGTGCCAGCAGTTCCGGGACAGGGGGAATCTATGGCTACACCTTC
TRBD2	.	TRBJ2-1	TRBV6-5	CASSYPAGGYNEQFF	TGTGCCAGCAGTTACCCAGCGGGGGGTTACAATGAGCAGTTCTTC
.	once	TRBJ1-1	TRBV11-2	CASSPGQNTEAFF	TGTGCCAGCAGCCCGGGACAGAACACTGAAGCTTTCTTT
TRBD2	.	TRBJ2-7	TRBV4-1	CASSQESGLAGSYEQYF	TGCGCCAGCAGCCAAGAAAGCGGACTAGCGGGAAGCTACGAGCAGTACTTC
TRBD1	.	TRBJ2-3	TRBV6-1	CASSGTPGQTTDTQYF	TGTGCCAGCAGTGGAACCCCGGGACAGACAACAGATACGCAGTATTTT
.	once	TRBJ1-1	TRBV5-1	CASSSSGENTEAFF	TGCGCCAGCAGCTCTTCAGGGGAGAACACTGAAGCTTTCTTT
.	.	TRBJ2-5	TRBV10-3	CAISDPGTGLRETQYF	TGTGCCATCAGTGATCCCGGGACTGGACTGAGAGAGACCCAGTACTTC